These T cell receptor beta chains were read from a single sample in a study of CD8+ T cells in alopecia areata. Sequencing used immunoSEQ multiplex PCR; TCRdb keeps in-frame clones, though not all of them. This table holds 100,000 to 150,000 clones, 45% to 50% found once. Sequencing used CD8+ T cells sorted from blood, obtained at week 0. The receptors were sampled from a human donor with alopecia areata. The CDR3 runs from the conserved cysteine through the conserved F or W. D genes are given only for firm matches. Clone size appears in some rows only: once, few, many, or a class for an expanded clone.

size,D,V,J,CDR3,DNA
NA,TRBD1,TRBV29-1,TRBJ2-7,CSVTGTDTYEQYF,TGCAGCGTGACCGGGACAGATACCTACGAGCAGTACTTC
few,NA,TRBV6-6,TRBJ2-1,CASFTGFYNEQFF,TGTGCCAGCTTTACAGGGTTCTACAATGAGCAGTTCTTC
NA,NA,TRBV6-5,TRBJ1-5,CASSPREVSNQPQHF,TGTGCCAGCAGTCCCCGGGAGGTTAGCAATCAGCCCCAGCATTTT
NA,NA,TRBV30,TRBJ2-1,CAWNNGWDEQFF,TGTGCCTGGAATAATGGGTGGGATGAGCAGTTCTTC
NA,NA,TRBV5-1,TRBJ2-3,CASSFVAASTDTQYF,TGCGCCAGCAGCTTTGTAGCAGCTAGCACAGATACGCAGTATTTT
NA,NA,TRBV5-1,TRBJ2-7,CASSLAVASYEQYF,TGCGCCAGCAGCTTGGCAGTGGCATCCTACGAGCAGTACTTC
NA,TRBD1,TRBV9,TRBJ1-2,CASSGFAGTGVYGYTF,TGTGCCAGCAGCGGATTTGCAGGGACAGGGGTTTATGGCTACACCTTC
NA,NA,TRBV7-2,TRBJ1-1,CASSHLLGVDTNTEAFF,TGTGCCAGCAGCCACCTCCTCGGGGTGGATACGAACACTGAAGCTTTCTTT
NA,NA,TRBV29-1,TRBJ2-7,CSVEDLGQSSYEQYF,TGCAGCGTTGAAGATCTTGGACAGAGCTCCTACGAGCAGTACTTC
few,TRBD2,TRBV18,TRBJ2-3,CASSPSSGNTDTQYF,TGTGCCAGCTCACCGTCTAGCGGGAACACAGATACGCAGTATTTT
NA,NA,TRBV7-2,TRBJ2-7,CASSPYQGHIYEQYF,TGTGCCAGCAGCCCTTACCAGGGGCATATCTACGAGCAGTACTTC
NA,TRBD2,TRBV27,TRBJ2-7,CASSFRGDYEQYF,TGTGCCAGCAGTTTCCGGGGGGACTACGAGCAGTACTTC
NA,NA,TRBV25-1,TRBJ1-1,CASSEFGLLNTEAFF,TGTGCCAGCAGTGAATTCGGGTTACTGAACACTGAAGCTTTCTTT
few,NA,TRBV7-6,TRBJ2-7,CASSPEGGADHEQYF,TGTGCCAGCAGTCCCGAGGGGGGAGCGGACCACGAGCAGTACTTC
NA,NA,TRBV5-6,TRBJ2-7,CASSLEGYYEQYF,TGTGCCAGCAGCTTGGAGGGGTATTACGAGCAGTACTTC
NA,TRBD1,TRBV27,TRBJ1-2,CASSSVVDRANYGYTF,TGTGCCAGCAGTTCCGTCGTGGACAGGGCTAACTATGGCTACACCTTC
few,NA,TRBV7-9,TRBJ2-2,CASSLAVTGELFF,TGTGCCAGCAGCTTAGCGGTCACCGGGGAGCTGTTTTTT
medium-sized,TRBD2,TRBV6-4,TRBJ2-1,CASSDSSGGANEQFF,TGTGCCAGCAGTGACTCTAGCGGGGGGGCCAATGAGCAGTTCTTC
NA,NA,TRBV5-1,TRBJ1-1,CASSLRVNTEAFF,TGCGCCAGCAGCCTGAGAGTGAACACTGAAGCTTTCTTT
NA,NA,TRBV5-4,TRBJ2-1,CASLHRESSYNEQFF,TGTGCCAGCCTACACCGGGAGAGCTCCTACAATGAGCAGTTCTTC
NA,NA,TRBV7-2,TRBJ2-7,CASSGGAVYEQYF,TGTGCCAGCAGCGGGGGGGCGGTATACGAGCAGTACTTC
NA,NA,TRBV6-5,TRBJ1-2,CASSYHSGDLNYGYTF,TGTGCCAGCAGTTACCATTCGGGAGACCTTAACTATGGCTACACCTTC
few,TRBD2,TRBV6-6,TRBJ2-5,CASSYETSGQETQYF,TGTGCCAGCAGTTACGAGACTAGCGGACAAGAGACCCAGTACTTC
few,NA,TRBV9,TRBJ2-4,CASSTGRLAKNIQYF,TGTGCCAGCAGCACTGGACGGTTAGCCAAAAACATTCAGTACTTC
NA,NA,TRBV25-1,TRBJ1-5,CASSDSYSNQPQHF,TGTGCCAGCAGTGACAGCTATAGCAATCAGCCCCAGCATTTT
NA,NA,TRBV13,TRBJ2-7,CASRPSRDLGGAQYF,TGTGCCAGCAGGCCCAGCCGGGACCTGGGGGGGGCGCAGTACTTC
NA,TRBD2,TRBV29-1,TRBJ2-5,CSALGGRRTQYF,TGCAGCGCCCTCGGGGGGAGGCGGACCCAGTACTTC
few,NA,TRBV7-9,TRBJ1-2,CASSLGPTYTF,TGTGCCAGCAGCTTAGGACCGACGTATACCTTC
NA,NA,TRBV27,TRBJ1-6,CASSLLGTSPLHF,TGTGCCAGCAGTTTATTGGGGACCTCACCCCTCCACTTT
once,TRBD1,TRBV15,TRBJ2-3,CATSRDRQGADTQYF,TGTGCCACCAGCAGAGATCGGCAGGGGGCAGATACGCAGTATTTT
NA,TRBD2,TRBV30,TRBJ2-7,CAWSVQAGVSYEQYF,TGTGCCTGGAGTGTACAGGCGGGGGTTTCCTACGAGCAGTACTTC
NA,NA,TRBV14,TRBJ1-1,CASSHFTRYTEAFF,TGTGCCAGCAGCCATTTTACTCGGTACACTGAAGCTTTCTTT
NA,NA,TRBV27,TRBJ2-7,CASSPQESGYEQYF,TGTGCCAGCAGCCCCCAGGAGAGCGGCTACGAGCAGTACTTC
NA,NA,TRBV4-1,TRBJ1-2,CASSQASRNYGYTF,TGCGCCAGCAGCCAAGCGAGCAGGAACTATGGCTACACCTTC
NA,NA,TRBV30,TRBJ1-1,CAWSTVNTEAFF,TGTGCCTGGAGCACAGTGAACACTGAAGCTTTCTTT
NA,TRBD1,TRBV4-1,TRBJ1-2,CASSQVQGANYGYTF,TGCGCCAGCAGCCAAGTCCAGGGGGCTAACTATGGCTACACCTTC